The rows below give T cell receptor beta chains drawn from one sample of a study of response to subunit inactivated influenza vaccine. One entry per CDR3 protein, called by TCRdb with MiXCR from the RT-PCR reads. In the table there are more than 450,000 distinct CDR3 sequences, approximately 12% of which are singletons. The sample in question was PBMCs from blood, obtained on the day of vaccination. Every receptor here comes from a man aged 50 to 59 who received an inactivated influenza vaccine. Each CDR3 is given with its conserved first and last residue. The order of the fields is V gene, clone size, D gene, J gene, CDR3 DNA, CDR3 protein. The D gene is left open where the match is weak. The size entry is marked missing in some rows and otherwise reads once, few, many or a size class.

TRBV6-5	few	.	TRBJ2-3	TGTGCCAGCAGTTCCGCGTGGGGAGGAACGCAGTATTTT	CASSSAWGGTQYF
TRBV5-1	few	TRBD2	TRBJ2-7	TGCGCCAGCAGCCAGAGACTAGCGGGAGCCTACGAGCAGTACTTC	CASSQRLAGAYEQYF
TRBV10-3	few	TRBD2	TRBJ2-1	TGTGCCATCAGTGTTGGGACTAGCGGATACAATGAGCAGTTCTTC	CAISVGTSGYNEQFF
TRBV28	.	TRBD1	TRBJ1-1	TGTGCCAGCAGTTCTGGACAGGGCAAGAGCACTGAAGCTTTCTTT	CASSSGQGKSTEAFF
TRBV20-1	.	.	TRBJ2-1	TGCAGTGCTGCCACGCCCGGGACCGCCTGGAATGAGCAGTTCTTC	CSAATPGTAWNEQFF
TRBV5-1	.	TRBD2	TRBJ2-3	TGCGCCAGCAAACCCCGGACTAGCGGGGCTACAGATACGCAGTATTTT	CASKPRTSGATDTQYF
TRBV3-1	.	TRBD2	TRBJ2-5	TGTGCCAGCAGCCAAGAAGGGGACGGGAGGTACCAAGAGACCCAGTACTTC	CASSQEGDGRYQETQYF
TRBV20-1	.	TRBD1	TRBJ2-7	TGCAGTGGTGGACAGGGATGGTCCTACGAGCAGTACTTC	CSGGQGWSYEQYF
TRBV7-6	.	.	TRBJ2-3	TGTGCCAGCAGCTTAGTAGACTACCGAGAGGGTACGCAGTATTTT	CASSLVDYREGTQYF
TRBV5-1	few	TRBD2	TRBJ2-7	TGCGCCAGCAATCCCGGGACTAGCGTTTCCTACGAGCAGTACTTC	CASNPGTSVSYEQYF
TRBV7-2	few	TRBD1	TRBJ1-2	TGTGCCAGCAGCTCTTCAGGGGGCCTCTACTATGGCTACACCTTC	CASSSSGGLYYGYTF
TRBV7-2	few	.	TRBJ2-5	TGTGCCAGCAGCTTGGGGGGGGCCGTAGGAGAGACCCAGTACTTC	CASSLGGAVGETQYF
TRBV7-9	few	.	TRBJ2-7	TGTGCCAGCAGCTTAGTACGGCAGACCTACGAGCAGTACTTC	CASSLVRQTYEQYF
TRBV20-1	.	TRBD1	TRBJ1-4	TGCAGTGCTCCGGGACAGGGGGTTGAGAAGGAAAAACTGTTTTTT	CSAPGQGVEKEKLFF
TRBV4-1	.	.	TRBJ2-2	TGCGCCAGCACCCGGGGGGCCAACACCGGGGAGCTGTTTTTT	CASTRGANTGELFF
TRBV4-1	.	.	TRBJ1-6	TGCGCCAGCAGCCAAGATTTAGGGGGGCGCGTTTCACCCCTCCACTTT	CASSQDLGGRVSPLHF
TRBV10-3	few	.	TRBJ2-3	TGTGCGTCAGGGGGGGGCACAGATACGCAGTATTTT	CASGGGTDTQYF
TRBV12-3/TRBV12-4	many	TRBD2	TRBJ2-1	TGTGCCAGCAGGATGCTGAGCGGGAGTAGCGGTGAGCAGTTCTTC	CASRMLSGSSGEQFF
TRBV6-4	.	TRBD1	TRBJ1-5	TGTGCCAACAAGACAGGGGGCCGGGATCAGCCCCAGCATTTT	CANKTGGRDQPQHF
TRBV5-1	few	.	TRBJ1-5	TGCGCCAGCAGGTCACGGCTAATACAGCCCCAGCATTTT	CASRSRLIQPQHF
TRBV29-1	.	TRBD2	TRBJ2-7	TGCAGCGTTGAAGATCGCCTAGCGGGAGTAAACGAGCAGTACTTC	CSVEDRLAGVNEQYF
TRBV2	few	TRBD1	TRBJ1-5	TGTGCCAGCAGTCCAGGGGGTTGGCAGCCCCAGCATTTT	CASSPGGWQPQHF
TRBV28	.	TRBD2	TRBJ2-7	TGTGCCAGCAGTATACTAGCGCAGAGCTCCTACGAGCAGTACTTC	CASSILAQSSYEQYF
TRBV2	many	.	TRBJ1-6	TGTGCCAGCAGTGAAGAGGGAGAGTCACCCCTCCACTTT	CASSEEGESPLHF
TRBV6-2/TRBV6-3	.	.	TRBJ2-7	TGTGCCAGCATGAAGACAGGACGATCCTACGAGCAGTACTTC	CASMKTGRSYEQYF
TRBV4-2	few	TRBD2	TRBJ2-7	TGTGCCAGCAGCCAAGCGGGAGGGCGAACCTACGAGCAGTACTTC	CASSQAGGRTYEQYF
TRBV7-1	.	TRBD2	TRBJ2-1	TGTGCCAGCAGCACACCCCGACTGACTACTAGCGGGGTATTCGGGTCCTACAATGAGCAGTTCTTC	CASSTPRLTTSGVFGSYNEQFF
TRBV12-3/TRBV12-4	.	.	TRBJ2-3	TGTGCCAGCAGTTTATTTCTGAACACAGATACGCAGTATTTT	CASSLFLNTDTQYF
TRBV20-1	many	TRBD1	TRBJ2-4	TGCAGTGCCTCTCAGGGGGCCGCCAAAAACATTCAGTACTTC	CSASQGAAKNIQYF
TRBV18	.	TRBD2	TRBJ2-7	TGTGCCAGCTCACCGGGCGGGAGGAGCAACGAGCAGTACTTC	CASSPGGRSNEQYF
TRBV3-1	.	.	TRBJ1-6	TGTGCCACCACCCAAGATTCGGCAGTCAGCTCACCCCTCCACTTT	CATTQDSAVSSPLHF
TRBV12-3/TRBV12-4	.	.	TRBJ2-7	TGTGCCAGCAGTTTGCCGGGCCGCGAGCCGTACTTC	CASSLPGREPYF
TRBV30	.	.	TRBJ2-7	TGTGCCTGGAGTGTACTTATAGGGGGCGAGCAGTACTTC	CAWSVLIGGEQYF
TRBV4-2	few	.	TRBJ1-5	TGTGCCAGCAGCCAAGACTCAATAGGGATTCAGCCCCAGCATTTT	CASSQDSIGIQPQHF
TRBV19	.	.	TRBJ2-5	TGTGCCAGTAGTATTCAGCTAGCGTGGGAGACCCAGTACTTC	CASSIQLAWETQYF
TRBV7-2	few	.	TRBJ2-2	TGTGCCAGCAGCCCGCTCCCGGGGTACACCGGGGAGCTGTTTTTT	CASSPLPGYTGELFF
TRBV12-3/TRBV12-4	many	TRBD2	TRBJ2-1	TGTGCCAGCAGGCCCGGACTAGCGGGGAAATACAATGAGCAGTTCTTC	CASRPGLAGKYNEQFF
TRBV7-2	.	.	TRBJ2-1	TGTGCCAGCAGCTTATCGGTAGCACTCGATGAGCAGTTCTTC	CASSLSVALDEQFF
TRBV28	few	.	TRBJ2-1	TGTGCCAGCAGGATGTACAGTTCCTACTACTACAATGAGCAGTTCTTC	CASRMYSSYYYNEQFF
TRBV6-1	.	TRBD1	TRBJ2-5	TGTGCCAGCCGGAGAGGGACAGCGGCCCTAGAGACCCAGTACTTC	CASRRGTAALETQYF